A single sample is the source of the 26 T cell receptor beta chains below, sequenced in a study of human T cells and chemical hapten exposure. TCRdb ran MiXCR on the RACE reads and lists one entry per CDR3 protein. The table shows about 140,000 distinct CDR3 sequences, with roughly 10% occurring only once. The time point: patch test 2, 6 weeks after DPC sensitization. Treatment given: therapeutic diphenylcyclopropenone sensitization with weekly scalp DPC. The sample consisted of whole blood, taken in connection with sensitization to the hapten diphenylcyclopropenone (DPC). The receptors stem from a woman aged 45 to 65 with alopecia areata. Some clones in this sample may be carry-over from other donors' samples.

This clonotype was observed at least ten times. The chain combines TRBV20-1 with TRBJ1-6; weak D call: TRBD1 (5 bases). The CDR3 contains 17 residues. The V end lost 0 bases, the J end lost 3 bases, and 15 bases lay between the germline ends. The germline CDR1 and CDR2 sequences are DFQATT and SNEGSKA (reference sequence). The CDR3 here is CSARDRGASLYNSPLHF. The CDR3 nucleotides are TGCAGTGCTAGAGATCGGGGCGCTTCCCTCTATAATTCACCCCTCCACTTT.

This clonotype was counted between two and nine times. This rearrangement joins TRBV5-1 to TRBJ2-1, with TRBD1 matching 9 bases. This CDR3 has 16 residues. Germline-derived CDR1 and CDR2 are SGHRS and YFSETQ. V gave up 2 bases and J gave up 2 bases; unmatched junction bases: 5. CDR3 in amino acids: CASSFTRQGAYNEQFF. For the CDR3, the DNA is TGCGCCAGCAGCTTCACCCGACAGGGGGCCTACAATGAGCAGTTCTTC.

This rearrangement joins TRBV6-6 to TRBJ1-5; no reliable D call. Germline V gene sequence: CDR1 MNHNY, CDR2 SVGAGI (reference sequence). Between the trimmed V and J ends, which lost 0 bases and 0 bases, there was a span of 12 bases. The CDR3 runs to 17 residues. CDR3 residues: CASSYSPGGSSNQPQHF. Written as DNA, the CDR3 is TGTGCCAGCAGTTACTCGCCTGGAGGGTCTAGCAATCAGCCCCAGCATTTT.

CDR3 residues: CASRGETGWGTEAFF. The CDR3 DNA is TGTGCCAGCAGGGGAGAAACAGGGTGGGGCACTGAAGCTTTCTTT. The rearrangement uses TRBV2 and TRBJ1-1, with D tentatively TRBD1 (6 bases). CDR1 SNHLY and CDR2 FYNNEI come from the germline V gene. The V gene lost 6 bases and the J gene lost 4 bases, with 18 bases spanning the gap. The CDR3 loop spans 15 amino acids.

This clonotype was detected only a few times. The chain recombines TRBV14 with TRBJ2-3; 12 bases agree with TRBD2. V lost 0 bases and J lost 4; bases outside the gene matches: 5. Germline V gene lookup returns CDR1 SGHDN and CDR2 FVKESK. The length of the CDR3 is 17 residues. The DNA of the CDR3 is TGTGCCAGCAGCCAAGACCGACTAGCGGGAGAATCAGATACGCAGTATTTT. Translated, it gives CASSQDRLAGESDTQYF. Based on the CDR3 plus reference TRBV14 and TRBJ2-3, the full variable domain is EAGVTQFPSHSVIEKGQTVTLRCDPISGHDNLYWYRRVMGKEIKFLLHFVKESKQDESGMPNNRFLAERTGGTYSTLKVQPAELEDSGVYFCASSQDRLAGESDTQYFGPGTRLTVL.

The V call is TRBV29-1, the J call TRBJ2-1; TRBD2 aligns across 9 bases. With V trimmed by 4 bases and J by 1 base, 11 bases remained unmatched. CDR1 is SQVTM, CDR2 ANQGSEA, per germline. The length of the CDR3 is 17 residues. The CDR3 region has the DNA TGCAGCGTTGCCCCTCTTAGGGCGGGAGGGTCCTACAATGAGCAGTTCTTC. It specifies CSVAPLRAGGSYNEQFF.

This chain joins TRBV12-3 or TRBV12-4 and TRBJ2-2, with unresolved D. There are 11 residues in the CDR3. V was pared by 6 bases and J by 7 bases, with 6 bases between. The CDR3 DNA is TGTGCCAGCAGACGATACGGGGAGCTGTTTTTT. Encoded protein: CASRRYGELFF.

This clonotype showed up many times. The J gene is TRBJ1-1, the V gene TRBV7-2; the D is unclear. CDR1 SGHTA and CDR2 FQGNSA come from the germline V gene. This CDR3 spans 15 amino acids. V dropped 5 bases and J dropped 1 base, with 14 bases sitting between them. For the CDR3, the DNA is TGTGCCAGCAGCCCCCGTTATGGGTCGAACACTGAAGCTTTCTTT. It translates to CASSPRYGSNTEAFF.

This clonotype has only a few counts. The chain uses TRBV18 and TRBJ1-1; D uncertain. Trimming pared 3 bases from V and 7 bases from J, leaving 15 bases between. CDR1 is KGHSH and CDR2 is LQKENI in the germline V gene. This CDR3 has 14 residues. The CDR3 sequence is CASSPWSVAGEAFF. In DNA, the CDR3 is TGTGCCAGCTCACCGTGGTCGGTAGCGGGTGAAGCTTTCTTT.

The V and J genes are TRBV27 and TRBJ1-2; D gene ambiguous. CDR1 MNHEY and CDR2 SMNVEV come from the germline V gene (reference sequence). V was shortened by 3 bases and J by 0 bases, with 5 bases between the two germline ends. The CDR3 extends over 13 amino acids. CDR3 DNA: TGTGCCAGCAGTTTTAGGCCTAACTATGGCTACACCTTC. Encoded protein: CASSFRPNYGYTF.

This clonotype showed up many times. The V call is TRBV7-9, the J call TRBJ1-1; 7 positions match TRBD1. Per germline, CDR1 SEHNR and CDR2 FQNEAQ (reference sequence). The V segment lost 2 bases and the J segment 0 bases; nucleotides outside the gene matches: 12. The CDR3 covers 18 residues. The CDR3 protein is CASSLLGIQDRMNTEAFF. CDR3 nucleotide sequence: TGTGCCAGCAGCTTACTCGGCATACAGGACAGGATGAACACTGAAGCTTTCTTT.

This clonotype was counted ten times or more. This chain uses TRBV28 with TRBJ2-4; D is possibly TRBD1 or TRBD2 (5 bases each). V gave up 5 bases and J gave up 8 bases, with 16 bases separating them. Germline V lookup: CDR1 MDHEN, CDR2 SYDVKM. This CDR3 spans 14 amino acids. The CDR3 loop is CASSLGPRLDIQYF. CDR3 DNA sequence: TGTGCCAGCAGTCTGGGACCTAGGCTGGACATTCAGTACTTC.

This clonotype was found many times. V is TRBV6-5 and J is TRBJ2-7; D gene ambiguous. Germline CDR1 is MNHEY and CDR2 is SVGAGI. The CDR3 contains 13 residues. V shed 2 bases and J shed 6 bases, with 11 bases lying between them. CDR3 DNA sequence: TGTGCCAGCAGTTACGGCTTGGCTGTCGAGCAGTACTTC. It encodes CASSYGLAVEQYF.

The rearrangement links TRBV20-1 to TRBJ2-1; D gene uncertain. Looked up from germline, CDR1 is DFQATT and CDR2 is SNEGSKA (reference sequence). This CDR3 is 15 amino acids long. V lost 1 base to trimming and J lost 0 bases, with 10 bases between them. The CDR3 sequence: CSARVGDPSYNEQFF. CDR3 in DNA: TGCAGTGCTAGAGTGGGCGACCCCTCCTACAATGAGCAGTTCTTC.

The V gene is TRBV15, the J gene TRBJ2-5, with D maybe TRBD1 (6 bases). Trimming stripped 1 base from V and 2 bases from J, with 8 bases between. The germline CDR1 and CDR2 sequences are LNHNV and YYDKDF (reference sequence). The CDR3 contains 14 residues. Written as DNA, the CDR3 is TGTGCCACCAGCAGAGCGGGACAACAAGAGACCCAGTACTTC. As protein: CATSRAGQQETQYF.

This clonotype was detected ten times or more. The chain employs TRBV18 and TRBJ2-7; D gene unclear. This CDR3 is built from 13 residues. Germline V lookup: CDR1 KGHSH, CDR2 LQKENI. Between the trimmed V and J ends, which lost 6 bases and 2 bases, there was a span of 11 bases. CDR3 region: CASSRSAPYEQYF. The DNA of the CDR3 is TGTGCCAGCTCCCGGTCAGCCCCCTACGAGCAGTACTTC.

The chain is built from TRBV12-3 or TRBV12-4 and TRBJ1-1, with D unclear. The CDR3 consists of 13 residues. The V end was cut by 3 bases, the J end by 1 base, with 6 bases between. CDR3 sequence (DNA): TGTGCCAGCAGTTTTAATGGGAACACTGAAGCTTTCTTT. Translating it yields CASSFNGNTEAFF.

The V call is TRBV20-1, the J call TRBJ2-3; 9 bases agree with TRBD2. The V segment lost 4 bases and the J segment 5 bases; nucleotides outside the gene matches: 10. CDR1 is DFQATT, CDR2 SNEGSKA, per germline (reference sequence). The CDR3 contains 15 residues. Here the CDR3 DNA reads TGCAGTGCTAAGGGCGGGAGGGGATTTATAGATACGCAGTATTTT. It codes for CSAKGGRGFIDTQYF.

This clonotype has a count of ten or more. This chain joins TRBV27 and TRBJ1-6, with D maybe TRBD1 (6 bases). Deletions cut 6 bases from V and 7 bases from J, with 22 bases between. The CDR3 runs 17 residues. Germline CDR1 MNHEY, CDR2 SMNVEV (reference sequence). CDR3 bases: TGTGCCAGCAGGCGTAACAGGGCCCGTCCTTCCAATTCACCCCTCCACTTT. It translates to CASRRNRARPSNSPLHF.

This clonotype was observed many times. This chain uses TRBV19 with TRBJ2-7; 9 bases are shared with TRBD2. CDR1 and CDR2 from the germline V gene are LNHDA and SQIVND (reference sequence). CDR3 length: 15 amino acids. The junction had 12 bases not matched to a gene; V was cut back by 5 bases and J by 7 bases. The CDR3: CASSGTPAGGREQYF. In DNA form, the CDR3 reads TGTGCCAGTAGTGGAACCCCAGCGGGAGGACGAGAGCAGTACTTC.

This sequence joins TRBV6-6 and TRBJ2-3, with TRBD1 identical over 7 bases. The CDR3 is 13 amino acids. V dropped 2 bases and J dropped 10; count of bases not matched to a gene: 6. From germline, CDR1 is MNHNY and CDR2 SVGAGI (reference sequence). This chain's CDR3 is CASSYLTGESQYF. CDR3 sequence (DNA): TGTGCCAGCAGTTACCTAACAGGGGAGTCGCAGTATTTT.

This clonotype turned up a few times. V gene TRBV6-2 or TRBV6-3 combines with J gene TRBJ2-7, with D uncertain. This CDR3 spans 11 amino acids. V lost 5 bases to trimming and J lost 4 bases, with 6 bases between them. Looked up from germline, CDR1 is MNHEY and CDR2 is SVGEGT. The DNA for the CDR3 is TGTGCCAGCAGTACCTTATACGAGCAGTACTTC. This translates into CASSTLYEQYF.

A note on this clonotype: At one end, the junction sequence differs from germline, possibly due to a read error. The chain links TRBV12-3 or TRBV12-4 to TRBJ1-1; D uncertain. There are 12 residues in the CDR3. For the CDR3, the DNA is TGTGTCAGCAGCCCCGGGCGGATTGAAGCTTTCTTT. It translates to CVSSPGRIEAFF.

This clonotype was observed many times. The chain combines TRBV29-1 with TRBJ2-2; TRBD1 matches 8 bases. V lost 6 bases, J lost 1 base, and 4 bases stayed unmatched. The CDR3 loop spans 14 amino acids. Germline CDR1 reads SQVTM; CDR2 reads ANQGSEA. Here the CDR3 reads CSVYGTGNTGELFF. CDR3 nucleotide sequence: TGCAGCGTGTACGGGACAGGGAACACCGGGGAGCTGTTTTTT.

This clonotype was detected ten times or more. The J gene is TRBJ2-1, the V gene TRBV7-3, with TRBD1 matching over 7 bases. J was trimmed by 9 bases and V by 7 bases; bases with no gene match: 9. The CDR3 is 13 residues long. Germline loops: CDR1 SGHTA, CDR2 FQGTGA. CDR3 protein: CASTNRGTSEQFF. CDR3 sequence (DNA): TGTGCCAGCACCAACAGGGGAACAAGTGAGCAGTTCTTC.

This clonotype has just a few counts. V usage is TRBV12-3 or TRBV12-4 and J usage is TRBJ2-2; 8 bases line up with TRBD2. V was pared by 7 bases and J by 4 bases, with 8 bases of the junction left unmatched. The CDR3 covers 15 residues. The CDR3 spells CASISREGLTGELFF. Here the CDR3 DNA reads TGTGCCAGCATATCCCGGGAGGGCCTCACCGGGGAGCTGTTTTTT.